This is a list of T cell receptor beta chains from one sample in a study of radiation and T cells in renal cell carcinoma. The table came from immunoSEQ multiplex PCR; TCRdb's copy has only in-frame clones and leaves some out. This table has 100,000 to 150,000 clones, roughly 80% appearing once. Sequences were derived from blood, sampled from a patient whose treatment included radiotherapy and nephrectomy. These receptors were obtained from a woman in her sixties with renal cell carcinoma. CDR3s include the opening cysteine and the closing phenylalanine or tryptophan. The D gene is left open where the match is weak. Part of the rows lack a size; the others show once, few, many or a class for expanded clones.

j_call clone_size d_call v_call cdr3_aa cdr3_nt
TRBJ2-2 - - TRBV7-2 CASSLEKSRWGTGELFF TGTGCCAGCAGCTTAGAGAAGTCCCGGTGGGGCACCGGGGAGCTGTTTTTT
TRBJ2-3 few - TRBV29-1 CSVEDRLEVDTQYF TGCAGCGTCGAAGACCGGCTAGAGGTAGATACGCAGTATTTT
TRBJ1-2 - - TRBV11-2 CASSLENGRGYGYTF TGTGCCAGCAGCCTGGAGAACGGGAGGGGATACGGCTACACCTTC
TRBJ2-5 - - TRBV9 CASSVRGNQETQYF TGTGCCAGCAGCGTGAGAGGGAACCAAGAGACCCAGTACTTC
TRBJ1-1 few - TRBV2 CAVSRAGGEAFF TGTGCCGTGTCGCGGGCGGGAGGTGAAGCTTTCTTT
TRBJ2-3 - TRBD1 TRBV11-2 CASSSRDRSTDTQYF TGTGCCAGCAGCTCCCGGGACAGGAGCACAGATACGCAGTATTTT
TRBJ2-5 - - TRBV5-1 CASSLDRAHKGETQYF TGCGCCAGCAGCTTGGACAGGGCACACAAGGGAGAGACCCAGTACTTC
TRBJ1-3 once - TRBV27 CASSLQGRGNTIYF TGTGCCAGCAGTTTACAGGGACGAGGAAACACCATATATTTT
TRBJ1-1 few - TRBV2 CASSERVMGTEAFF TGTGCCAGCAGTGAGCGGGTGATGGGCACTGAAGCTTTCTTT
TRBJ2-3 - TRBD2 TRBV30 CAWTPGLAGTDTQYF TGTGCCTGGACGCCAGGACTAGCGGGCACAGATACGCAGTATTTT
TRBJ2-3 - - TRBV28 CASSTSSVPDTQYF TGTGCCAGCAGTACCTCTAGCGTTCCAGATACGCAGTATTTT
TRBJ2-7 once TRBD2 TRBV2 CASSDLGGSSYEQYF TGTGCCAGCAGTGATCTAGGCGGGAGCTCCTACGAGCAGTACTTC
TRBJ2-2 - - TRBV21-1 CASSRTLAANTGELFF TGTGCCAGCAGCAGAACACTAGCCGCGAACACCGGGGAGCTGTTTTTT
TRBJ1-2 - - TRBV11-2 CASSVGTDLGRTF TGTGCCAGCAGCGTCGGGACGGACCTGGGGAGGACCTTC
TRBJ1-1 - - TRBV27 CASSLGSLPNTEAFF TGTGCCAGCAGTCTGGGGAGTCTACCGAACACTGAAGCTTTCTTT
TRBJ2-2 - - TRBV2 CASSERRAENTGELFF TGTGCCAGCAGTGAAAGGAGGGCTGAGAACACCGGGGAGCTGTTTTTT
TRBJ1-1 - - TRBV27 CASSLNGNTEAFF TGTGCCAGCAGTTTAAATGGCAACACTGAAGCTTTCTTT
TRBJ1-1 once - TRBV28 CASSLYHTEAFF TGTGCCAGCAGTTTGTATCACACTGAAGCTTTCTTT
TRBJ1-1 - - TRBV29-1 CSVEMVGTLRFAEAFF TGCAGCGTTGAGATGGTTGGCACTCTACGTTTCGCTGAAGCTTTCTTT
TRBJ2-7 - - TRBV29-1 CSVEVSPHRDGSYEQYF TGCAGCGTTGAAGTTAGCCCGCACCGGGACGGCTCCTACGAGCAGTACTTC
TRBJ1-1 - - TRBV2 CASGESPVGSSEAFF TGTGCCAGCGGCGAGTCGCCCGTTGGGTCATCGGAAGCTTTCTTT
TRBJ2-7 - - TRBV7-9 CASSPRGLGGEQYF TGTGCCAGCAGCCCTAGGGGACTCGGGGGCGAGCAGTACTTC
TRBJ2-1 few TRBD1 TRBV6-5 CASSPRQGGPVEQFF TGTGCCAGCAGTCCCCGTCAAGGGGGCCCTGTTGAGCAGTTCTTC
TRBJ2-1 - - TRBV4-3 CASSQANDAYNEQFF TGCGCCAGCAGCCAAGCTAACGACGCCTACAATGAGCAGTTCTTC
TRBJ2-3 once - TRBV5-1 CASSARLVGDTQYF TGCGCCAGCAGCGCTAGACTAGTGGGAGATACGCAGTATTTT
TRBJ1-5 - - TRBV6-1 CASSEGPANQPQHF TGTGCCAGCAGTGAAGGCCCAGCGAATCAGCCCCAGCATTTT
TRBJ2-5 - - TRBV19 CASSITGGGPSETQYF TGTGCCAGTAGTATAACTGGAGGAGGGCCCTCGGAGACCCAGTACTTC
TRBJ1-1 - - TRBV11-2 CASSLVAGNTEAFF TGTGCCAGCAGCTTAGTCGCAGGGAACACTGAAGCTTTCTTT
TRBJ1-1 - - TRBV6-4 CASSERENTEAFF TGTGCCAGCAGTGAGCGGGAGAACACTGAAGCTTTCTTT
TRBJ2-2 - - TRBV19 CASSPDSSNTGELFF TGTGCCAGTAGTCCCGACAGTTCGAACACCGGGGAGCTGTTTTTT
TRBJ1-1 - TRBD1 TRBV19 CASGGQGAYAFF TGTGCCAGTGGGGGACAGGGGGCCTACGCTTTCTTT
TRBJ1-4 - TRBD1 TRBV4-1 CASSRDRDEKLFF TGCGCCAGCAGCCGGGACAGGGATGAAAAACTGTTTTTT
TRBJ2-7 - - TRBV7-6 CASSLAGGGVPYEQYF TGTGCCAGCAGCTTAGCAGGGGGGGGCGTCCCCTACGAGCAGTACTTC
TRBJ1-4 - - TRBV28 CASSFMGAGDEKLFF TGTGCCAGCAGTTTCATGGGGGCGGGGGATGAAAAACTGTTTTTT
TRBJ1-2 - - TRBV6-6 CASSYEGTRYGYTF TGTGCCAGCAGTTACGAGGGGACCCGTTATGGCTACACCTTC
TRBJ2-1 - - TRBV9 CASSVGVGSSYNEQFF TGTGCCAGCAGCGTAGGGGTGGGAAGCTCCTACAATGAGCAGTTCTTC
TRBJ2-5 - TRBD2 TRBV9 CASSVASGRAQETQYF TGTGCCAGCAGCGTGGCGAGCGGGAGGGCCCAAGAGACCCAGTACTTC
TRBJ2-7 - - TRBV21-1 CASWGRGVREQYF TGTGCCAGTTGGGGCAGGGGAGTGCGCGAGCAGTACTTC
TRBJ2-1 - TRBD1 TRBV7-6 CASSLQGAREQFF TGTGCCAGCAGCTTACAGGGGGCAAGGGAGCAGTTCTTC
TRBJ2-7 - - TRBV5-1 CASSPDGYEQYF TGCGCCAGCAGCCCGGACGGCTACGAGCAGTACTTC
TRBJ2-3 - - TRBV6-1 CASHPSTDTQYF TGTGCCAGCCACCCTAGCACAGATACGCAGTATTTT
TRBJ1-2 - - TRBV4-1 CASSPDTRGYTF TGCGCCAGCAGCCCGGATACCCGTGGCTACACCTTC
TRBJ2-5 - - TRBV28 CASSFGVEETQYF TGTGCCAGCAGTTTTGGGGTCGAAGAGACCCAGTACTTC
TRBJ1-5 - - TRBV7-2 CASSFAGARVQPQHF TGTGCCAGCAGCTTCGCCGGGGCCCGGGTTCAGCCCCAGCATTTT
TRBJ2-5 once TRBD1 TRBV7-2 CASSLYAGTAQETQYF TGTGCCAGCAGCTTATATGCCGGGACAGCTCAAGAGACCCAGTACTTC
TRBJ2-3 - TRBD2 TRBV5-8 CASSGLAGGPDTQYF TGTGCCAGCAGCGGACTAGCGGGGGGGCCAGATACGCAGTATTTT
TRBJ2-6 - - TRBV6-6 CASSYSQGTGANVLTF TGTGCCAGCAGTTACTCCCAGGGGACTGGGGCCAACGTCCTGACTTTC
TRBJ1-2 - TRBD1 TRBV6-1 CASSGDSNYGYTF TGTGCCAGCAGTGGGGACAGTAACTATGGCTACACCTTC
TRBJ1-2 few - TRBV19 CASSTHPGQGYGYTF TGTGCCAGTAGTACCCACCCGGGACAAGGCTATGGCTACACCTTC
TRBJ2-1 - TRBD2 TRBV6-1 CASTSGTYNEQFF TGTGCCAGTACTAGCGGAACCTACAATGAGCAGTTCTTC
TRBJ1-1 - - TRBV29-1 CSVARGRLRDTEAFF TGCAGCGTTGCCAGAGGACGCCTCCGTGACACTGAAGCTTTCTTT
TRBJ2-7 - TRBD1 TRBV7-9 CASSPRDRAYEQYF TGTGCCAGCAGCCCCCGGGACAGGGCTTACGAGCAGTACTTC
TRBJ1-2 - TRBD1 TRBV5-1 CASSAWLTGGAEGYTF TGCGCCAGCAGCGCTTGGCTAACAGGGGGCGCAGAAGGCTACACCTTC
TRBJ2-1 - - TRBV9 CASSLQSNEQFF TGTGCCAGCAGCCTCCAGAGCAATGAGCAGTTCTTC
TRBJ1-6 - - TRBV5-1 CASSSRGDTGTGSPLHF TGCGCCAGCAGCTCCCGGGGGGACACCGGCACAGGGTCACCCCTCCACTTT
TRBJ2-7 - TRBD1 TRBV27 CASSSPGQGSYEQYF TGTGCCAGCAGTTCGCCGGGACAGGGATCCTACGAGCAGTACTTC
TRBJ1-1 few - TRBV30 CAWTGLGTVTEAFF TGTGCCTGGACCGGGTTGGGGACTGTTACTGAAGCTTTCTTT